A single sample is the source of the 26 T cell receptor beta chains below, sequenced in a study of identical twins. TCRdb analysed the 5' RACE reads with MiXCR anew, one entry per CDR3 protein. This sample has 200,000 to 250,000 distinct CDR3 sequences, with around 8% found just once. The same data also went into a second study, on yellow fever vaccine responses in identical twins.

The specimen sequenced was memory (CD45RO+) T cells sorted from blood. The receptors here all came from a woman aged 18-30 years in good health.

This clonotype was counted ten times or more. The chain combines TRBV29-1 with TRBJ2-4; the D gene is possibly TRBD2 (7 bases). Germline lookup yields CDR1 SQVTM and CDR2 ANQGSEA. Between the trimmed V and J ends, which lost 4 bases and 6 bases, there was a span of 10 bases. The CDR3 runs 12 residues. Here the CDR3 reads CSVGAGANIQYF. The CDR3 region has the DNA TGCAGCGTTGGTGCGGGGGCAAACATTCAGTACTTC. The variable domain in full, completed from reference TRBV29-1 and TRBJ2-4, reads SAVISQKPSRDICQRGTSLTIQCQVDSQVTMMFWYRQQPGQSLTLIATANQGSEATYESGFVIDKFPISRPNLTFSTLTVSNMSPEDSSIYLCSVGAGANIQYFGAGTRLSVL.

This clonotype has a count of ten or more. The CDR3 here is CASSLGGTDSGDEQYF. The CDR3 nucleotides are TGCGCCAGCAGCTTGGGAGGGACGGACAGCGGGGACGAGCAGTACTTC. The chain carries TRBV5-1 and TRBJ2-7; a weak D match, TRBD2 (7 bases). V lost 0 bases and J lost 5, with 18 bases in between. Germline V gene sequence: CDR1 SGHRS, CDR2 YFSETQ. The CDR3 contains 16 residues.

The chain recombines TRBV28 with TRBJ2-3; D unclear. Looked up from germline, CDR1 is MDHEN and CDR2 is SYDVKM. With 3 bases removed from V and 2 bases from J, the gap between germline ends came to 9 bases. This CDR3 contains 14 residues. CDR3: CASSLNYYTDTQYF. The CDR3 DNA is TGTGCCAGCAGTTTGAACTATTACACAGATACGCAGTATTTT.

This clonotype was detected only once. Its ends do not fully match the called genes, so a read error is possible. V usage is TRBV27 and J usage is TRBJ2-7; TRBD2 matches at 8 bases. There are 15 residues in the CDR3. CDR1 and CDR2 from the germline V gene are MNHEY and SMNVEV (reference sequence). CDR3 in DNA: TGTACCAGCAGTGCCTTGGAGCGGGGGTACTACGAGCAGTACTTC. Translated: CTSSALERGYYEQYF.

This clonotype showed up many times. V and J are TRBV29-1 and TRBJ2-1; D might be TRBD1 (6 bases). The V gene lost 0 bases and the J gene lost 4 bases, with 16 bases spanning the gap. This CDR3 contains 16 residues. The V gene's germline CDR1 is SQVTM and CDR2 ANQGSEA. CDR3 DNA sequence: TGCAGCGTTGAAGATCTCATGGGGGCTTCATACAATGAGCAGTTCTTC. Protein sequence: CSVEDLMGASYNEQFF.

The chain has TRBV29-1 and TRBJ1-4, with D possibly TRBD1 on 6 matching bases. Trimming cost V 5 bases and J 2 bases, with 9 bases left between them. The CDR3 loop spans 13 amino acids. Germline V gene sequence: CDR1 SQVTM, CDR2 ANQGSEA. The CDR3 sequence: CSVRTVTNEKLFF. The CDR3 bases are TGCAGCGTTCGGACAGTGACTAATGAAAAACTGTTTTTT. Together with reference TRBV29-1 and TRBJ1-4, the CDR3 gives the full variable domain: SAVISQKPSRDICQRGTSLTIQCQVDSQVTMMFWYRQQPGQSLTLIATANQGSEATYESGFVIDKFPISRPNLTFSTLTVSNMSPEDSSIYLCSVRTVTNEKLFFGSGTQLSVL.

A note on this clonotype: Since a much larger clone is just one base distant, this may be a read error. The genes are TRBV27 and TRBJ2-1; D remains ambiguous. CDR3 size: 12 residues. V lost 5 bases and J lost 3, with 5 bases in between. Germline assignment: CDR1 MNHEY and CDR2 SMNVEV (reference sequence). CDR3: CASSNYYNEQFF. The CDR3 DNA follows: TGTGCCAGCAGTAATTACTACAATGAGCAGTTCTTC.

This clonotype was observed a few times. The gene calls are TRBV6-1 and TRBJ1-2; TRBD1 is a possible D gene (6 bases). Germline CDR1 MNHNS, CDR2 SASEGT. The CDR3 is made up of 14 amino acids. V was shortened by 6 bases and J by 4 bases, with 15 bases between the two germline ends. The CDR3 spells CASSRQAKGYGYTF. CDR3 nucleotides: TGTGCCAGCAGCCGACAGGCGAAGGGCTATGGCTACACCTTC.

J is TRBJ1-1 and V is TRBV4-3; maybe TRBD1 (5 bases). Per the germline V gene, CDR1 is LGHNA and CDR2 is YSLEER. This CDR3 is 15 amino acids long. The V end was cut by 1 base, the J end by 4 bases, with 13 bases between. CDR3 nucleotides: TGCGCCAGCAGCCAAGGAACGGGGCGAGGCACTGAAGCTTTCTTT. It translates to CASSQGTGRGTEAFF.

The chain employs TRBV24-1 and TRBJ1-6; 8 bases align to TRBD1. From germline, CDR1 is KGHDR and CDR2 SFDVKD. The CDR3 spans 14 residues. Germline trimming cut 5 bases from V and 4 bases from J; bases unmatched to any gene: 0. CDR3 region: CATSGTGYNSPLHF. CDR3 coding DNA: TGTGCCACCAGTGGGACAGGGTATAATTCACCCCTCCACTTT.

The chain uses TRBV3-1 and TRBJ2-1; 10 nucleotides align to TRBD1. Germline V gene sequence: CDR1 LGHDT, CDR2 YNNKEL (reference sequence). V lost 1 base and J lost 14; bases outside the gene matches: 11. The length of the CDR3 is 15 residues. The CDR3 DNA is TGTGCCAGCAGCCAAGGTACCAGTGGGACAGGGGTTAAGTTCTTC. Encoded protein: CASSQGTSGTGVKFF.

This clonotype showed up many times. The chain uses TRBV29-1 and TRBJ2-3; D remains unclear. This CDR3 has 13 residues. V lost 4 bases and J 2 bases, leaving 10 bases between the germline ends. The V gene's germline CDR1 is SQVTM and CDR2 ANQGSEA. The CDR3 is CSVASFFTDTQYF. The CDR3 nucleotides read TGCAGCGTTGCTTCTTTTTTCACAGATACGCAGTATTTT.

There are a few counts of this clonotype. The V and J genes are TRBV20-1 and TRBJ2-3; 7 bases match TRBD2. The junction had 9 bases not matched to a gene; V was cut back by 6 bases and J by 3 bases. Germline CDR1 DFQATT, CDR2 SNEGSKA (reference sequence). The CDR3 runs to 14 residues. The CDR3 region is CSARRERLTDTQYF. The CDR3 bases are TGCAGTGCCAGGCGGGAGCGATTAACAGATACGCAGTATTTT.

This clonotype was seen a handful of times. The genes are TRBV7-2 and TRBJ1-6, with TRBD1 matching over 7 bases. This CDR3 contains 15 residues. With 1 base clipped from V and 10 bases from J, the junction kept 7 bases outside the gene matches. The germline gives CDR1 SGHTA, CDR2 FQGNSA. CDR3 sequence (DNA): TGTGCCAGCAGCTTAGAGACAGGGCCAGGGTCACCCCTCCACTTT. Translating it yields CASSLETGPGSPLHF.

The table lists this clonotype with many counts. The chain uses TRBV5-6 and TRBJ1-4, with 10 positions matching TRBD1. The germline V gene encodes CDR1 SGHDT and CDR2 YYEEEE. Trimming at V came to 4 bases and at J to 7 bases, leaving 7 bases not matched to a gene. This CDR3 has 15 residues. The CDR3 DNA sequence: TGTGCCAGCAGCCGTCCCGGGACAGGGGTTGAAAAACTGTTTTTT. It codes for CASSRPGTGVEKLFF. Using reference TRBV5-6 and TRBJ1-4 for the parts outside the CDR3, the full variable domain is DAGVTQSPTHLIKTRGQQVTLRCSPKSGHDTVSWYQQALGQGPQFIFQYYEEEERQRGNFPDRFSGHQFPNYSSELNVNALLLGDSALYLCASSRPGTGVEKLFFGSGTQLSVL.

This clonotype was recorded a few times. This sequence joins TRBV2 and TRBJ2-7; D unclear. CDR1 SNHLY and CDR2 FYNNEI come from the germline V gene. The CDR3 loop spans 11 amino acids. Trimming pared 7 bases from V and 7 bases from J, leaving 11 bases between. In nucleotides, the CDR3 is TGTGCCAGCATAAGGGAAGTTGAGCAGTACTTC. It codes for CASIREVEQYF.

The chain has TRBV18 and TRBJ2-5; D is perhaps TRBD1 (6 bases). The CDR3 loop spans 15 amino acids. Trimming removed 3 bases at V and 1 base at J, with 12 bases between. Germline values: CDR1 KGHSH, CDR2 LQKENI. For the CDR3, the DNA is TGTGCCAGCTCACCTTTTATGACAGGCCAAGAGACCCAGTACTTC. Translating gives CASSPFMTGQETQYF.

This clonotype was picked up many times. This chain connects TRBV27 to TRBJ2-1; D gene unclear. Trimming cost V 3 bases and J 10 bases, with 13 bases left between them. CDR1 MNHEY and CDR2 SMNVEV come from the germline V gene (reference sequence). CDR3 size: 13 residues. The CDR3 region has the DNA TGTGCCAGCAGTTTGACCTATTCCGGGGAGCAGTTCTTC. It codes for CASSLTYSGEQFF.

There are a few counts of this clonotype. The gene calls are TRBV9 and TRBJ2-1; D is unclear. Germline values: CDR1 SGDLS, CDR2 YYNGEE. CDR3 size: 14 residues. V was trimmed by 0 bases and J by 5 bases, leaving 9 bases between them. For the CDR3, the DNA is TGTGCCAGCAGCGTAGGGCAGACACACAATGAGCAGTTCTTC. It encodes CASSVGQTHNEQFF.

This clonotype was recorded many times. This CDR3 is CASSLGDGNQPQHF. CDR3 sequence (DNA): TGCGCCAGCAGCTTGGGGGACGGCAATCAGCCCCAGCATTTT. The V call is TRBV5-1, the J call TRBJ1-5; possible D gene TRBD1, 5 bases. The CDR3 length is 14 residues. The germline V gene has CDR1 SGHRS and CDR2 YFSETQ. V was shortened by 0 bases and J by 2 bases, with 6 bases between the two germline ends.

This clonotype was seen ten or more times. The chain uses TRBV5-1 and TRBJ2-7, with D perhaps matching TRBD2 (6 bases). V gave up 4 bases and J gave up 0 bases, with 11 bases separating them. The CDR3 length is 14 residues. In germline, CDR1 is SGHRS, CDR2 YFSETQ. The CDR3 loop reads CASSQGTHSYEQYF. DNA for the CDR3: TGCGCCAGCAGCCAAGGGACTCACTCCTACGAGCAGTACTTC.

In its sample, this clonotype was seen a few times. The rearrangement uses TRBV9 and TRBJ2-2; D call uncertain. Trimming removed 2 bases from V and 4 bases from J, with 12 bases in between. Germline CDR1 and CDR2: SGDLS and YYNGEE. The CDR3 length is 15 residues. This CDR3 is CASSVSSLGTGELFF. The CDR3, as DNA: TGTGCCAGCAGCGTTTCCAGCTTGGGCACCGGGGAGCTGTTTTTT.

The rearrangement uses TRBV20-1 and TRBJ2-6, with a tentative D call TRBD1 (9 bases). CDR1 is DFQATT and CDR2 is SNEGSKA in the germline V gene (reference sequence). The CDR3 totals 17 residues. Here the CDR3 reads CRFEPGQGLGRANVLTF. The CDR3 nucleotides read TGCAGATTCGAACCGGGACAGGGACTAGGGAGGGCCAACGTCCTGACTTTC.

This clonotype has ten or more counts. The chain joins TRBV4-2 to TRBJ2-7; D may be TRBD1 or TRBD2 (6 bases each). There are 14 residues in the CDR3. V was pared by 4 bases and J by 3 bases, with 13 bases between. CDR1 LGHNA and CDR2 YNFKEQ come from the germline V gene. Here the CDR3 reads CASSPGRGRYEQYF. Here the CDR3 DNA reads TGTGCCAGCAGCCCTGGTCGGGGGCGCTACGAGCAGTACTTC.

This clonotype was found a few times. The chain has TRBV12-3 or TRBV12-4 and TRBJ2-1; D is possibly TRBD2 (6 bases). The length of the CDR3 is 15 residues. Deletions cut 6 bases from V and 1 base from J, with 13 bases between. As DNA, the CDR3 is TGTGCCAGCAGCCCGGGAGAGCAGTCCTACAATGAGCAGTTCTTC. Translating it yields CASSPGEQSYNEQFF.

The CDR3 DNA follows: TGTGCCAGCAGCCAAGTAGGGCAGGGGCAAGGCTACACCTTC. Residues: CASSQVGQGQGYTF. This chain joins TRBV4-2 and TRBJ1-2; TRBD1 is a possible D gene (6 bases). This CDR3 contains 14 residues. Germline V gene data show CDR1 as LGHNA and CDR2 as YNFKEQ. Trimming removed 1 base from V and 8 bases from J, with 14 bases in between.